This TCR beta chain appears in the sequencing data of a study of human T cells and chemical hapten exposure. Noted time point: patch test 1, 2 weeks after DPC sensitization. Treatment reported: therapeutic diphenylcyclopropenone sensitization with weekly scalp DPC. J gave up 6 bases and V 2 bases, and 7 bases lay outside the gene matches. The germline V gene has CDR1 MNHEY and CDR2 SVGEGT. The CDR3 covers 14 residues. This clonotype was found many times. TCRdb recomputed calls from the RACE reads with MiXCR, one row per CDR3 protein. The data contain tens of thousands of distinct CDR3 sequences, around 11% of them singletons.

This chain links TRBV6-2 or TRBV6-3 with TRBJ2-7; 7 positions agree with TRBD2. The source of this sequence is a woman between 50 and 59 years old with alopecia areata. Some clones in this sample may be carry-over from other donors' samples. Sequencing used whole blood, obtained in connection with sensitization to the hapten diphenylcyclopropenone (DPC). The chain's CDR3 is CASSYDGLVFEQYF. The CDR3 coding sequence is TGTGCCAGCAGTTACGATGGACTAGTATTCGAGCAGTACTTC.